The rows below give T cell receptor beta chains drawn from one sample of a study of long-term antiretroviral therapy in people with HIV. TCRdb keeps only in-frame clones here, not all; method: immunoSEQ multiplex PCR. The sample lists 22,000 or so clones, under 90% occurring once. The sample in question was unsorted PBMCs, obtained 0.5 years before starting antiretroviral therapy. The receptors derive from a man aged 35 to 55 with HIV. The CDR3 runs from the conserved cysteine through the conserved F or W. The D gene is left open where the match is weak. Not all rows give a size; the values are once, few, many and, for expanded clones, a class.

J | size | D | V | DNA | CDR3
TRBJ2-1 | - | - | TRBV27 | - | CASSLGTGRYNEQFF
TRBJ1-2 | - | - | TRBV5-6 | TGTGCCAGCGGCTTAGTAGGGGGTCTAGGCTACACCTTC | CASGLVGGLGYTF
TRBJ1-5 | few | - | TRBV2 | TGTGCCATCGCTAAGGATAGCAATCAGCCCCAGCATTTT | CAIAKDSNQPQHF
TRBJ2-7 | once | TRBD2 | TRBV4-2 | TGTGCCAGCAGCCCAGGGCGGGGGGCCGGCTACGAGCAGTACTTC | CASSPGRGAGYEQYF
TRBJ2-5 | - | - | TRBV2 | TGTGCCACCGCCGCTTTACAGGGCGCGGGGGAGACCCAGTACTTC | CATAALQGAGETQYF
TRBJ2-5 | - | TRBD2 | TRBV7-2 | TGTGCCAGCAGCCCCGCCACTAGCGGGGGACCGTACCAAGAGACCCAGTACTTC | CASSPATSGGPYQETQYF
TRBJ1-1 | - | - | TRBV5-1 | TGCGCCAGCAGCTTCCGAGTTGTAGGCACTGAAGCTTTCTTT | CASSFRVVGTEAFF
TRBJ1-2 | - | - | TRBV7-9 | TGTGCCAGCAGCTTGGGGGGTCCTTGGAACGACTACACCTTC | CASSLGGPWNDYTF
TRBJ2-1 | - | - | TRBV5-1 | TGCGCCAGCAGTGGTTGGAGGGGGGTGTACAATGAGCAGTTCTTC | CASSGWRGVYNEQFF
TRBJ2-2 | once | TRBD1 | TRBV19 | TGTGCCAGTAGTATTTGGCTCACAGGGGTAGGCGGGGAGCTGTTTTTT | CASSIWLTGVGGELFF
TRBJ2-5 | - | - | TRBV10-1 | TGCGCCAGCAGGTCAGGAGGGGGCGAGGGGAAAGAGACCCAGTACTTC | CASRSGGGEGKETQYF
TRBJ1-2 | - | - | TRBV19 | TGTGCCAGTAGTTTGGACCGACGACCCCCCTCGGATGGCTACACCTTC | CASSLDRRPPSDGYTF